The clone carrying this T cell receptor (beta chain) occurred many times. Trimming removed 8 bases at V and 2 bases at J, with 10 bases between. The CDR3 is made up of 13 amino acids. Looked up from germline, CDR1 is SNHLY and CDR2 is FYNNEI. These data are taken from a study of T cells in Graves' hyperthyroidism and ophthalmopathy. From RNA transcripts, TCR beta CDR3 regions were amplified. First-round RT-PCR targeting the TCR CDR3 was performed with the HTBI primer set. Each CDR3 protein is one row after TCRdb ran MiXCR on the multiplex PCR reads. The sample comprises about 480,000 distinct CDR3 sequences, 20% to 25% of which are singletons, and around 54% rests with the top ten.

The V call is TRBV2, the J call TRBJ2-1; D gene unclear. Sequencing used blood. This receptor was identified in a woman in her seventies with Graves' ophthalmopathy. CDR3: CASHTGPYNEQFF. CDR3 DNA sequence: TGTGCCAGCCATACCGGACCCTACAATGAGCAGTTCTTC. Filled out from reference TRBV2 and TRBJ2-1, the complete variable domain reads EPEVTQTPSHQVTQMGQEVILRCVPISNHLYFYWYRQILGQKVEFLVSFYNNEISEKSEIFDDQFSVERPDGSNFTLKIRSTKLEDSAMYFCASHTGPYNEQFFGPGTRLTVL.